This is a list of T cell receptor beta chains from one sample in a study of blood T cell repertoires in COVID-19. Only in-frame clones appear in the TCRdb table, and some are missing; sequencing was by immunoSEQ multiplex PCR. The sample records about 180,000 clones, approximately 91% being singletons. The sequencing sample was made of peripheral blood. The receptors stem from a man in his forties or fifties with acute or convalescent COVID-19. CDR3s include the opening cysteine and the closing phenylalanine or tryptophan. D genes are given only for firm matches. For some rows the clone size is stated as once, few or many, or as a class when expanded; others skip it.

d_call j_call clone_size v_call cdr3_nt cdr3_aa
- TRBJ1-2 - TRBV20-1 TGCAGTGCTAGTCCAGCGCATTCTAACTATGGCTACACCTTC CSASPAHSNYGYTF
- TRBJ2-7 - TRBV3-1/TRBV3-2 TGTGCCAGCAGCCAAGGGTCCCCAGGCGAGCAGTACTTC CASSQGSPGEQYF
- TRBJ1-5 - TRBV18 TGTGCCAGCTCACCAGGGCAGGGAGGTCATCAGCCCCAGCATTTT CASSPGQGGHQPQHF
- TRBJ1-5 - TRBV19 TGTGCCAGTAGTCCAAGCAATCAGCCCCAGCATTTT CASSPSNQPQHF
TRBD1 TRBJ2-1 once TRBV12-5 TGTGCTAGTGGTTACGCAGGGGGCTACAATGAGCAGTTCTTC CASGYAGGYNEQFF
- TRBJ1-3 - TRBV30 TGTGCCTGGGCTTGGAGCCCCCAAAACACCATATATTTT CAWAWSPQNTIYF
TRBD2 TRBJ2-1 - TRBV4-2 TGTGCCAGCAGCCCCGAGGGGACTAGCGGGATTACCTACAATGAGCAGTTCTTC CASSPEGTSGITYNEQFF
TRBD1 TRBJ1-5 - TRBV7-2 TGTGCCAGCAGCCTCAAGGGGACAGGGGGCTTTCAGCCCCAGCATTTT CASSLKGTGGFQPQHF
TRBD1 TRBJ1-1 - TRBV7-2 TGTGCCAGCAGCCAACAGGGGGTAAGAACTGAAGCTTTCTTT CASSQQGVRTEAFF
- TRBJ1-1 - TRBV7-9 TGTGCCAGCAGCTCTCAGGGGTGGGGAGCTTTCTTT CASSSQGWGAFF
TRBD1 TRBJ2-3 - TRBV6-5 TGTGCCAGCAGTTATTCGTACAGGGGCGCAGATACGCAGTATTTT CASSYSYRGADTQYF
TRBD1 TRBJ2-5 - TRBV28 TGTGCCAGCAGGGGGACAGGGTTGGGAGAGACCCAGTACTTC CASRGTGLGETQYF
- TRBJ1-4 - TRBV27 TGTGCCAGCAGCCGTGGTACTAGGGGGAATGAAAAACTGTTTTTT CASSRGTRGNEKLFF
TRBD2 TRBJ2-3 - TRBV10-3 TGTGCCATCAGTGTGGGGGCTAGCGGGGTCACAGATACGCAGTATTTT CAISVGASGVTDTQYF
- TRBJ1-2 - TRBV10-3 TGTGCCATCAGTGAAGTAACCGCGGGGCGGTTCTATGGCTACACCTTC CAISEVTAGRFYGYTF
- TRBJ1-6 - TRBV2 TGTGCCAGCAATCCAGAGAGGGGGACGACACCCCTCCACTTT CASNPERGTTPLHF
- TRBJ1-2 - TRBV3-1/TRBV3-2 TGTGCCAGCAGCCAAGGATCAGGGAAAAACTATGGCTACACCTTC CASSQGSGKNYGYTF
- TRBJ1-2 - TRBV4-1 TGCGCCAGCAGCCAAGTTCACGAAGCCTACACCTTC CASSQVHEAYTF
- TRBJ1-4 - TRBV18 TGTGCCAGCTCGGGCGGGGTTATCTCAAGAGAAAAACTGTTTTTT CASSGGVISREKLFF
- TRBJ2-2 - TRBV11-2 TGTGCCAGCAGCGCCCAGGGCACCGGGGAGCTGTTTTTT CASSAQGTGELFF
TRBD2 TRBJ2-1 - TRBV6-5 TGTGCCAGCAGCTTTAGCGGGGGGGCCAACAATGAGCAGTTCTTC CASSFSGGANNEQFF
- TRBJ1-5 - TRBV6-6 TGTGCCAGCAGTTACTCGATGAGAAATCAGCCCCAGCATTTT CASSYSMRNQPQHF
- TRBJ1-4 - TRBV6-5 TGTGCCAGCAGTTACGGTGGGGGGGATAATGAAAAACTGTTTTTT CASSYGGGDNEKLFF
TRBD1 TRBJ1-2 once TRBV28 TGTGCCAGCAGCACTGGACAGGGCAGAGGTGGCTACACCTTC CASSTGQGRGGYTF
- TRBJ1-3 - TRBV13 TGTGCCAGCAGCTTAGCGTTCGTCCCGAGCTCTGGAAACACCATATATTTT CASSLAFVPSSGNTIYF
- TRBJ1-6 - TRBV2 TGTGCCAGCAGTGAGGCCAGGGTTAATTCACCCCTCCACTTT CASSEARVNSPLHF
TRBD1 TRBJ1-5 once TRBV7-2 TGTGCCAGCAGCCCAGGACAGGGAGGCCAGCCCCAGCATTTT CASSPGQGGQPQHF
TRBD1 TRBJ1-5 - TRBV5-1 TGCGCCAGCAGCTTGGGACAGGGAGGCGGCAATCAGCCCCAGCATTTT CASSLGQGGGNQPQHF
- TRBJ1-2 - TRBV4-2 TGTGCCAGCAGCCAAGATCCCTACCAAAACTATGGCTACACCTTC CASSQDPYQNYGYTF
- TRBJ2-3 - TRBV9 TGTGCCAGCAGCCCACTCCCCCGCACAGATACGCAGTATTTT CASSPLPRTDTQYF
- TRBJ2-3 - TRBV28 TGTGCCAGCAGTAAGGTCGCGGGGGCCACAGATACGCAGTATTTT CASSKVAGATDTQYF
- TRBJ1-2 - TRBV4-3 TGCGCCAGCAGCCCCGGCCGGGGGTCGGGTGGCTACACCTTC CASSPGRGSGGYTF
- TRBJ1-1 - TRBV30 TGTGCCTGGAAGGTAGGGGTAGTGAACACTGAAGCTTTCTTT CAWKVGVVNTEAFF